Listed below are T cell receptor beta chains from one sample, sequenced in a study of cytomegalovirus exposure and HLA in healthy donors. The method was immunoSEQ multiplex PCR; TCRdb's version includes in-frame clones alone and lacks a portion of them. The table lists 250,000 or so clones, about 90% of them singletons. Sequencing was performed on PBMCs. These receptors were taken from a man between 18 and 29 years old in good health and CMV-seropositive. CDR3s leave out the opening cysteine and the closing phenylalanine or tryptophan.

j_call v_call cdr3_aa
TRBJ2-7 TRBV4-1 ASSQGTGGSYEQY
TRBJ2-2 TRBV2 ASIWGSPGELF
TRBJ1-2 TRBV28 ASKGTGADGYT
TRBJ2-7 TRBV29-1 SVAPVSQTEQY
TRBJ1-2 TRBV19 ASRRDAGGYGYT
TRBJ2-2 TRBV2 ASENTEDNTGELF
TRBJ2-7 TRBV4-1 ASSQEGGGRAYEQY
TRBJ2-3 TRBV15 ATSRGATDTQY
TRBJ2-7 TRBV7-9 ASSRTSGRFHEQY
TRBJ1-1 TRBV14 ASSLFTQNTEAF
TRBJ1-1 TRBV28 ASSHRGRGITEAF
TRBJ1-2 TRBV9 ASSVGIGTEVHGYT
TRBJ1-3 TRBV5-4 ASSLRNSGNTIY
TRBJ2-1 TRBV4-1 ASSQEDPTSGRAFAAYNEQF
TRBJ1-1 TRBV11-1 ASRTPQDGNTEAF
TRBJ1-5 TRBV6-1 ASRTGGWNQPQH
TRBJ1-2 TRBV19 ASTPLPANYGYT
TRBJ1-5 TRBV2 ASTGTVGQPQH
TRBJ1-1 TRBV18 ASSPDREAF
TRBJ1-2 TRBV6-1 ASREERLSPYGYT
TRBJ2-5 TRBV5-1 ASGPGQETQY
TRBJ2-7 TRBV4-3 ASSQDRTAEHEQY
TRBJ2-2 TRBV5-4 ASSLRMGNTGELF
TRBJ2-1 TRBV27 ASCRDRGDNEQF
TRBJ1-5 TRBV7-9 ASSGDGYSNQPQH
TRBJ1-2 TRBV28 ASSPGQGASGYT
TRBJ2-2 TRBV4-2 ASSQASGSTGELF
TRBJ1-1 TRBV6-5 ASSYGSQSGAF
TRBJ2-1 TRBV27 ASSLSIAGPYNEQF